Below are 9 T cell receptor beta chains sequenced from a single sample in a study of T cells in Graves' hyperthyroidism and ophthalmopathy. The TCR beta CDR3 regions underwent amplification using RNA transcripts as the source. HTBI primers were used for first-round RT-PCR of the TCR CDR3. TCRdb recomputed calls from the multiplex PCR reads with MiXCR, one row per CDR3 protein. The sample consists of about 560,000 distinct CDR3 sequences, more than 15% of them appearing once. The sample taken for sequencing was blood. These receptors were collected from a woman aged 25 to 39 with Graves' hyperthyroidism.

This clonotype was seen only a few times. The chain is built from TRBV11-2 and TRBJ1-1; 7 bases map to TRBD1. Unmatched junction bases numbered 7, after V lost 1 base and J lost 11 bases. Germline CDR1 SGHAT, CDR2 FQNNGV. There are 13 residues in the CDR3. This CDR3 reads CASSLGPRGVAFF. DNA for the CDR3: TGTGCCAGCAGCTTAGGTCCCAGGGGGGTTGCTTTCTTT.

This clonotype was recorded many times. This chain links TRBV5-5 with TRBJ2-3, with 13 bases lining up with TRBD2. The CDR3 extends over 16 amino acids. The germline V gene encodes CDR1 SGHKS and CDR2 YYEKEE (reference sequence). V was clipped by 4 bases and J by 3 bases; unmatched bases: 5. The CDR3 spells CASSELLAGGTDTQYF. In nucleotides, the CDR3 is TGTGCCAGCAGCGAATTACTAGCGGGAGGGACAGATACGCAGTATTTT.

In nucleotides, the CDR3 is TGTGCCAGCAGTTCCCAAATGACCACAGATACGCAGTATTTT. Translating it yields CASSSQMTTDTQYF. The chain has TRBV27 and TRBJ2-3; D not resolved. The CDR3 runs 14 residues. The germline gives CDR1 MNHEY, CDR2 SMNVEV (reference sequence). Trimming took off 4 bases at V and 2 bases at J, with 10 bases between the two ends.

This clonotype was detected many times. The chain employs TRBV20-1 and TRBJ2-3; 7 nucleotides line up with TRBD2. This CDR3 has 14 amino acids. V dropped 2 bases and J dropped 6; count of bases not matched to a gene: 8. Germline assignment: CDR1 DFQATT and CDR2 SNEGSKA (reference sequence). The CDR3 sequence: CSARYWEGRDTQYF. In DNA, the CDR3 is TGCAGTGCTAGATATTGGGAGGGCCGTGATACGCAGTATTTT.

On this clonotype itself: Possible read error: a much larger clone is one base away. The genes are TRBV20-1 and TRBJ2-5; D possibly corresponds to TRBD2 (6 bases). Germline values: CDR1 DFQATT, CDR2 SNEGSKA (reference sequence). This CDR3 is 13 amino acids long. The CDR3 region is CSARVTSVEAQYF. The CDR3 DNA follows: TGCAGTGCTAGGGTGACTAGTGTAGAGGCCCAGTACTTC.

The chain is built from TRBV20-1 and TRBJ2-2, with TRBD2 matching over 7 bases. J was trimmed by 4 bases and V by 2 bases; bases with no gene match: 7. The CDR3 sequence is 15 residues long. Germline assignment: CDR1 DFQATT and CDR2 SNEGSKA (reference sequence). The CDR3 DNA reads TGCAGTGCTAGATTTGCGGGAGAGGGCACCGGGGAGCTGTTTTTT. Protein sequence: CSARFAGEGTGELFF.

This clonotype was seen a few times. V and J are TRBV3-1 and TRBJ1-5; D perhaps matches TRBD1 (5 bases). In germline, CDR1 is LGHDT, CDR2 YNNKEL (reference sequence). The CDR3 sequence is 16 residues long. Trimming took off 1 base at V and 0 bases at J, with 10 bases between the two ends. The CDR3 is CASSQGSGGSNQPQHF. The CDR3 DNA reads TGTGCCAGCAGCCAAGGATCGGGGGGTAGCAATCAGCCCCAGCATTTT.

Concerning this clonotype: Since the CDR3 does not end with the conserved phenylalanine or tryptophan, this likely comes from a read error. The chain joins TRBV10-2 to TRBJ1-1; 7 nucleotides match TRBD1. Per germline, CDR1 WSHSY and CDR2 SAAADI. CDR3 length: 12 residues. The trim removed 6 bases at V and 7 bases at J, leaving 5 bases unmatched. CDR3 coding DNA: TGCGCCAGCAGCCCGGGACAGCATGAAGCTTTCCTT. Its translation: CASSPGQHEAFL.

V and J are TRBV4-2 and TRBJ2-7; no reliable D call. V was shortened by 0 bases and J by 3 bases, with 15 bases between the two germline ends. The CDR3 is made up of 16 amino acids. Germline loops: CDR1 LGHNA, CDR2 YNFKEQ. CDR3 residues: CASSQDSPGRNYEQYF. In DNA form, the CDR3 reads TGTGCCAGCAGCCAAGATTCCCCCGGACGGAACTACGAGCAGTACTTC.